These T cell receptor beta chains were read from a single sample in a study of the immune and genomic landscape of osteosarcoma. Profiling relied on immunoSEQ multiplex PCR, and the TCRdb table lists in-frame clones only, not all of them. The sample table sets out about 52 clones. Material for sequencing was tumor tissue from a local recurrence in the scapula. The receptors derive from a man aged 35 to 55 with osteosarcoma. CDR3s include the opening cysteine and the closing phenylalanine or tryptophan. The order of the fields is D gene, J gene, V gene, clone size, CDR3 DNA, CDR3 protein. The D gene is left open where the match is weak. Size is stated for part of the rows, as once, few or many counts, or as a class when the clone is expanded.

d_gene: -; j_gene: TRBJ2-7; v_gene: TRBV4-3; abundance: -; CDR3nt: TGCGCCAGCAGCCAAGATGTGTCCGAAATCTACGAGCAGTACTTC; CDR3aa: CASSQDVSEIYEQYF
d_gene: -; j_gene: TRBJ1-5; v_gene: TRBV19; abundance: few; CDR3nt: TGTGCCAGTAGGAATCCGACCCGGGCCCAGCATTTT; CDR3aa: CASRNPTRAQHF
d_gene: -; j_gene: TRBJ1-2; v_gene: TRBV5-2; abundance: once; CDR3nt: TGTGCCAGCAAGCACAAGGGAGAGTACGAAAGCTATGGCTACACCTTC; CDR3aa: CASKHKGEYESYGYTF
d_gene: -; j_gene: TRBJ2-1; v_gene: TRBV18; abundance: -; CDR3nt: TGTGCCAGCTCACCGAGCCTAGGCAATGAGCAGTTCTTC; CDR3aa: CASSPSLGNEQFF
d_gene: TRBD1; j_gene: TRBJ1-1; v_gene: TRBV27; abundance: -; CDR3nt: TGTGCCAGCAGTGAGGGGGCCTGGACTGAAGCTTTCTTT; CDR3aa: CASSEGAWTEAFF
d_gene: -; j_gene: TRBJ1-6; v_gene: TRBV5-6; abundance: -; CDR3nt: TGTGCCAGCAGCTTGCCGACGGGAACACCCCTCCACTTT; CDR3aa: CASSLPTGTPLHF
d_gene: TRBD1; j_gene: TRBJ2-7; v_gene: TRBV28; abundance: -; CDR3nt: TGTGCCAGCGGGACAGGGGTTCCTCTCGAGCAGTACTTC; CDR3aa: CASGTGVPLEQYF
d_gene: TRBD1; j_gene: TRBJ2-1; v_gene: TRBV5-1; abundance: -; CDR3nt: TGCGCCAGCGCGGACAGGGAGATGAGCTCCTACAATGAGCAGTTCTTC; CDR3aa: CASADREMSSYNEQFF
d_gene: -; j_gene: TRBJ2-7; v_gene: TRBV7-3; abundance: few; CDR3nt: TGTGCCAGCAGCCCCGGGCCCCTGCGGGAGCAGTACTTC; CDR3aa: CASSPGPLREQYF
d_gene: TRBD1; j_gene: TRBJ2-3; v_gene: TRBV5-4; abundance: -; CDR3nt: TGTGCCAGCAGACTGGACAGGGGTTACACAGATACGCAGTATTTT; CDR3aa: CASRLDRGYTDTQYF
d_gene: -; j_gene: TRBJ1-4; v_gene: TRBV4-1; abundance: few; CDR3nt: TGCGCCAGCAGCCAAGATTTATACAGGAGTAATGAAAAACTGTTTTTT; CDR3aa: CASSQDLYRSNEKLFF
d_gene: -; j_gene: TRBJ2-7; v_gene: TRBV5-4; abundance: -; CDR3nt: TGTGCCAGCAGCTTTCAGGCTCTCGAGCAGTACTTC; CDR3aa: CASSFQALEQYF
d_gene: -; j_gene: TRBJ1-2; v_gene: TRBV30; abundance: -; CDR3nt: TGTGCCTGGAGTAGGGGGGTTGATAACTATGGCTACACCTTC; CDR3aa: CAWSRGVDNYGYTF
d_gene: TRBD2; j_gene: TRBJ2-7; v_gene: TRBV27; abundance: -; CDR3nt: TGTGCCAGCAGCTTCCCGCCGGGACTAGGGGTGCACGAGCAGTACTTC; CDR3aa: CASSFPPGLGVHEQYF
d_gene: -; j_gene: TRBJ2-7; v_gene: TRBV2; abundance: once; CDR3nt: TGTGCCAGCAGTGCTAGGGACCCCCTGAACGAGCAGTACTTC; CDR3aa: CASSARDPLNEQYF
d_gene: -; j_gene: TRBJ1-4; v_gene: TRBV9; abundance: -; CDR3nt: TGTGCCAGCAGCAAACAGGGTTGGTCTGAAAAACTGTTTTTT; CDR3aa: CASSKQGWSEKLFF
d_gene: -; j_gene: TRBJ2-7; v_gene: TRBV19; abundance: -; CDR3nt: TGTGCCAGTAGTGCCAGGACGGGTCTAGGGGAGCAGTACTTC; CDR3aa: CASSARTGLGEQYF
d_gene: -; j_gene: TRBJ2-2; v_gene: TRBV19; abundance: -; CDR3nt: TGTGCCAGTGAGGCCGTCGGCACCGGGGAGCTGTTTTTT; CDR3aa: CASEAVGTGELFF
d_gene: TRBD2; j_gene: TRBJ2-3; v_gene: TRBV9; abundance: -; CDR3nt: TGTGCCAGCAGCGGCGGGACTAGCGGGTTGACAGATACGCAGTATTTT; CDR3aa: CASSGGTSGLTDTQYF
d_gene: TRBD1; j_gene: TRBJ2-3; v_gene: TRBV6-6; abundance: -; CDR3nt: TGTGCCAGCAGTTACCCAGGGACAGGGGTCACAGATACGCAGTATTTT; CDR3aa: CASSYPGTGVTDTQYF
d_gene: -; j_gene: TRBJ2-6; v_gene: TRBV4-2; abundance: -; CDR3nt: TGTGCCAGCAGAAGGTTACAAAGTCGGGCCAACGTCCTGACTTTC; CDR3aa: CASRRLQSRANVLTF
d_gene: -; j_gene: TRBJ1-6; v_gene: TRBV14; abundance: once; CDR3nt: TGTGCCAGCAGCCAAGCCAAGGTGGGAGGGGATTCACCCCTCCACTTT; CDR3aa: CASSQAKVGGDSPLHF
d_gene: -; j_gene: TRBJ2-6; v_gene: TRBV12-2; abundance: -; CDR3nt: TGTGCAAGTCGCCGGCGATTCTCCACACAAAGTCGGGCCAACGTCCTGACTTTC; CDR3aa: CASRRRFSTQSRANVLTF